This T cell receptor (beta chain) was profiled in a study of regulatory T cells in long-lasting Graves disease. Study observations and caveats: Gene preferences differed: TRBV28, TRBJ1-2, TRBJ2-5 in persistent cases.

Trimming removed 1 base from V and 0 bases from J, with 13 bases in between. Germline assignment: CDR1 SGHAT and CDR2 FQNNGV. The CDR3 spans 18 residues. Construction of the TCR beta libraries employed iRepertoire HTBI primers in conjunction with Arm-PCR of CDR3 regions. Using its own MiXCR run on the multiplex PCR reads, TCRdb lists one record per CDR3 protein. Of about 470,000 distinct CDR3 sequences in the sample, 14% to 15% were seen once. This clonotype came up once. The antigen remains unidentified. Described time point: newly diagnosed GD, antithyroid drugs for less than 3 months. From PBMCs, RNA was extracted and then used to make the TCR library. The data were also submitted as part of a second study, on T cells in Graves' hyperthyroidism and ophthalmopathy. That work adds: Hyperthyroidism had been newly diagnosed in patients aged 18 to 65, and its duration was under 2 months. HTBI primers were used for first-round RT-PCR of the TCR CDR3.

This sequence was found in a woman aged 30 to 39 with Graves disease. The V and J genes are TRBV11-2 and TRBJ2-6, with D unresolved. Sequenced material: peripheral blood mononuclear cells (PBMCs), taken at new diagnosis, from a patient treated with antithyroid drugs. The CDR3 sequence is CASSLGSGGFSGANVLTF. The CDR3 DNA reads TGTGCCAGCAGCTTAGGGTCCGGCGGTTTCTCTGGGGCCAACGTCCTGACTTTC.